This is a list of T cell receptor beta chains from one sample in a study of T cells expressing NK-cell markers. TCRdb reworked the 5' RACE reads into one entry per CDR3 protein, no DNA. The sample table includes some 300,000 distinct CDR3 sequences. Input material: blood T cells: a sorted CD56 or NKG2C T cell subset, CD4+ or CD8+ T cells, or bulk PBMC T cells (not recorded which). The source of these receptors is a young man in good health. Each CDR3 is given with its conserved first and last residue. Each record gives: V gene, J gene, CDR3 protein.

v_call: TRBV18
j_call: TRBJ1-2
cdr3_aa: CASSPLLGFDGYTF

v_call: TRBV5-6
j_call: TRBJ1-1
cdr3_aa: CASSFLGVMNTEAFF

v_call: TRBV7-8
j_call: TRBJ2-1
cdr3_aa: CASSLAGRGNEQFF

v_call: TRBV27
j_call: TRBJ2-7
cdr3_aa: CASRGSGGFGHEQYF

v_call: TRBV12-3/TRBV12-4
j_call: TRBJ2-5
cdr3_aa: CASSPRGWETQYF

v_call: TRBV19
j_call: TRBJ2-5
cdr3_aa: CASSPDRDRGETQYF

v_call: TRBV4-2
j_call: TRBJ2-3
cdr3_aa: CASRGEASGRYMADTQYF

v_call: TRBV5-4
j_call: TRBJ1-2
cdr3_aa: CASSLDRRGGYTF

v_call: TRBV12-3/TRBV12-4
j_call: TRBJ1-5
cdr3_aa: CASSFGRDQPQHF

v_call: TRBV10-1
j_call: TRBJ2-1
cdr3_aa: CASGGTSGRWGSYNEQFF

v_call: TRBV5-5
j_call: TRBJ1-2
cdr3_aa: CASRNLLSRIRVDGYTF

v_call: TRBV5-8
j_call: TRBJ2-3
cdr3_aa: CASSLEPGADTQYF

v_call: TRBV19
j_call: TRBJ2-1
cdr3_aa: CASSPSGRTSNIYNEQFF

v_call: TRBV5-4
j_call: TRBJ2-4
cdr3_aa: CASSWGSIQYF

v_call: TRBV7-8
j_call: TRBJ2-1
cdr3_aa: CASSLSPSTNYNEQFF

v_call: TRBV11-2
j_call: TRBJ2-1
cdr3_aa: CASSLVSSANEQFF

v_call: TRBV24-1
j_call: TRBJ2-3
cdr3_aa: CATKDGSTDTQYF

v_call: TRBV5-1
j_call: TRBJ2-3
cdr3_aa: CASSTAGTSGSWDTQYF

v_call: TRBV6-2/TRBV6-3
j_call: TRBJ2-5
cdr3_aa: CASSAPLTQYF

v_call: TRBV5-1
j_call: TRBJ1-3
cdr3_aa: CASRKRSGNTIYF

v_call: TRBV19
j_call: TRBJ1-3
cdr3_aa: CASSIGVSNTIYF

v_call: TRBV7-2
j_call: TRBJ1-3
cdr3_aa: CASSPATGRGHTIYF

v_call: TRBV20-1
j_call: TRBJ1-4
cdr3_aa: CSARAIGSPNEKLFF

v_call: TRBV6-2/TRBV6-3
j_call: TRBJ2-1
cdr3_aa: CASMERGVIDEQFF

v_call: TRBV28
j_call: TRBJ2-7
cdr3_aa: CASSYTGEAYEQYF

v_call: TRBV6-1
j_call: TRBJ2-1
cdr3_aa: CASRPTGQGINEQFF

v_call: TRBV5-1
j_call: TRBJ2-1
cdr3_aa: CASSSSLADYNEQFF

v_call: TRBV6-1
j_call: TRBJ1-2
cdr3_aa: CASRGTGLHYGYTF

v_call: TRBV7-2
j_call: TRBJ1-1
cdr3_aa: CASGLDTEAFF

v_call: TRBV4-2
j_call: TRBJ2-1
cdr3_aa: CASSQRLGGSSNEQFF

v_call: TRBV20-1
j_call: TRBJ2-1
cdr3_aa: CSARSGRGDEQFF

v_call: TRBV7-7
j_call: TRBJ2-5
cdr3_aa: CASSLGAGSRMETQYF

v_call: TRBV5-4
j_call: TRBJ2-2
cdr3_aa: CATMVGGLNTGELFF

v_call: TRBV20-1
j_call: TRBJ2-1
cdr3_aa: CSAEREGPYNEQFF